The clone carrying this T cell receptor beta chain occurred a few times. The antigen is undetermined. The data belong to a study of blood T cells in healthy people across ages. Study results and limitations: The long-lived group displayed more naive CD4+ cells, plus higher diversity, than the aged donors did. A strong correlation was seen between TCR beta diversity and naive T cell percentage.

Donors each provided roughly 11 milliliters of peripheral blood. A second about 6 to 12 cycle PCR used barcoded and J-beta primers. Samples each returned at least 2.5 million CDR3-containing paired-end reads. TCRdb called the 5' RACE reads again in MiXCR, with one record for every CDR3 protein. The sample lists roughly 1,300,000 distinct CDR3 sequences, almost 60% occurring once. J gave up 8 bases and V 6 bases, and 3 bases lay outside the gene matches. CDR3 size: 12 residues. CDR1 is SNHLY, CDR2 FYNNEI, per germline. This rearrangement joins TRBV2 to TRBJ2-1; 8 bases fit TRBD2. This clonotype originated in a man younger than 35 in good health. Input material: blood. This chain's CDR3 is CASRGLADEQFF. The DNA for the CDR3 is TGTGCCAGCAGAGGACTAGCCGATGAGCAGTTCTTC.